Listed below are T cell receptor beta chains from one sample, sequenced in a study of vaccination and CD4 T cells after COVID-19. MiXCR, run by TCRdb on the PCR reads, gives a single entry per CDR3 protein. Here the sample spans over 14,000 distinct CDR3 sequences, approximately 45% being singletons. No antigen has been assigned to these receptors. Sequencing was carried out using cultured CD4+ T cells from blood. Receptor source: a human donor with COVID-19. Each CDR3 is given with its conserved first and last residue. D genes are given only for firm matches. Part of the rows lack a size; the others show once, few, many or a class for expanded clones.

clone size: .
V gene: TRBV7-2
D gene: TRBD2
J gene: TRBJ2-3
CDR3 length: 15
CDR3 DNA: TGTGCCAGCACCCAAGATTCGGGGGGTACAGATACGCAGTATTTT
CDR3 protein: CASTQDSGGTDTQYF

clone size: .
V gene: TRBV7-2
D gene: TRBD2
J gene: TRBJ2-1
CDR3 length: 15
CDR3 DNA: TGTGCCAGCAGCGATCGGGGACTAGGTAGCAATGAGCAGTTCTTC
CDR3 protein: CASSDRGLGSNEQFF

clone size: few
V gene: TRBV20-1
D gene: TRBD1
J gene: TRBJ1-6
CDR3 length: 15
CDR3 DNA: TGCAGTGCTAGAGAGGACAGGGGGAACAATTCACCCCTCCACTTT
CDR3 protein: CSAREDRGNNSPLHF

clone size: .
V gene: TRBV6-5
D gene: TRBD1
J gene: TRBJ2-4
CDR3 length: 16
CDR3 DNA: TGTGCCAGCAGTTACTTTTCCGGACAGGGGGTGGTCATTCAGTACTTC
CDR3 protein: CASSYFSGQGVVIQYF

clone size: few
V gene: TRBV7-3
D gene: .
J gene: TRBJ1-6
CDR3 length: 14
CDR3 DNA: TGTGCCAGCAGCTTTGACCCCTATAATTCACCCCTCCACTTT
CDR3 protein: CASSFDPYNSPLHF

clone size: few
V gene: TRBV2
D gene: TRBD1
J gene: TRBJ1-5
CDR3 length: 14
CDR3 DNA: TGTGCCAGCCTACAGGGGCCTAGCAATCAGCCCCAGCATTTT
CDR3 protein: CASLQGPSNQPQHF

clone size: .
V gene: TRBV6-4
D gene: TRBD2
J gene: TRBJ2-5
CDR3 length: 15
CDR3 DNA: TGTGCCAGCACCCAACCGGGACTAGCTCGGGAGACCCAGTACTTC
CDR3 protein: CASTQPGLARETQYF

clone size: few
V gene: TRBV19
D gene: .
J gene: TRBJ1-2
CDR3 length: 14
CDR3 DNA: TGTGCCAGTTTGGGGGCAGCCAACCCCTATGGCTACACCTTC
CDR3 protein: CASLGAANPYGYTF

clone size: medium-sized
V gene: TRBV20-1
D gene: .
J gene: TRBJ2-7
CDR3 length: 14
CDR3 DNA: TGCAGTGCTAGAGATCCGGCGGGGATATACGAGCAGTACTTC
CDR3 protein: CSARDPAGIYEQYF

clone size: .
V gene: TRBV7-2
D gene: .
J gene: TRBJ2-5
CDR3 length: 11
CDR3 DNA: TGTGCCAGCAGATTGGTAGAGACCCAGTACTTC
CDR3 protein: CASRLVETQYF

clone size: .
V gene: TRBV30
D gene: TRBD1
J gene: TRBJ1-2
CDR3 length: 14
CDR3 DNA: TGTGCCTGGAGACCGGGACAGGGGGACTATGGCTACACCTTC
CDR3 protein: CAWRPGQGDYGYTF

clone size: few
V gene: TRBV24-1
D gene: .
J gene: TRBJ1-2
CDR3 length: 15
CDR3 DNA: TGTGCCACCAGTGATTTGGATCGACAATTGAGGGGCTACACCTTC
CDR3 protein: CATSDLDRQLRGYTF

clone size: .
V gene: TRBV5-1
D gene: TRBD2
J gene: TRBJ2-2
CDR3 length: 14
CDR3 DNA: TGCGCCAGCAGCCCGGCGGGGGGCGCCGGGGAGCTGTTTTTT
CDR3 protein: CASSPAGGAGELFF

clone size: .
V gene: TRBV2
D gene: .
J gene: TRBJ1-5
CDR3 length: 13
CDR3 DNA: TGTGCCAGCAGTTACAGCGGCCGGCAGCCCCAGCATTTT
CDR3 protein: CASSYSGRQPQHF

clone size: few
V gene: TRBV12-1
D gene: .
J gene: TRBJ1-1
CDR3 length: 11
CDR3 DNA: TGTGCCAGCAGCCGGCGACAGTACGCTTTCTTT
CDR3 protein: CASSRRQYAFF

clone size: .
V gene: TRBV7-2
D gene: TRBD1
J gene: TRBJ1-2
CDR3 length: 16
CDR3 DNA: TGTGCCAGCAGCTTAGGAGTGACAGGGGGTAACTATGGCTACACCTTC
CDR3 protein: CASSLGVTGGNYGYTF

clone size: .
V gene: TRBV6-1
D gene: TRBD2
J gene: TRBJ2-2
CDR3 length: 16
CDR3 DNA: TGTGCCAGCCTCCCTGGTCGGGGGGGTTGGACCGGGGAGCTGTTTTTT
CDR3 protein: CASLPGRGGWTGELFF

clone size: .
V gene: TRBV4-2
D gene: TRBD2
J gene: TRBJ2-3
CDR3 length: 12
CDR3 DNA: TGTGCCAGCAGCCAAGCGGGGGGTACGCAGTATTTT
CDR3 protein: CASSQAGGTQYF

clone size: .
V gene: TRBV28
D gene: .
J gene: TRBJ2-5
CDR3 length: 14
CDR3 DNA: TGTGCCAGCAGCATTTACCCGGGGTTAGAGACCCAGTACTTC
CDR3 protein: CASSIYPGLETQYF

clone size: few
V gene: TRBV28
D gene: TRBD1
J gene: TRBJ1-1
CDR3 length: 15
CDR3 DNA: TGTGCCAGCAGTTGGACAGGTCGAATGAACACTGAAGCTTTCTTT
CDR3 protein: CASSWTGRMNTEAFF

clone size: .
V gene: TRBV7-8
D gene: TRBD1
J gene: TRBJ2-1
CDR3 length: 15
CDR3 DNA: TGTGCCAGCAGCCCCCGGGACAGCTCCTACAATGAGCAGTTCTTC
CDR3 protein: CASSPRDSSYNEQFF

clone size: .
V gene: TRBV5-1
D gene: .
J gene: TRBJ2-3
CDR3 length: 13
CDR3 DNA: TGCGCCAGCCGGGACGGTTCTACAGATACGCAGTATTTT
CDR3 protein: CASRDGSTDTQYF

clone size: few
V gene: TRBV12-3/TRBV12-4
D gene: .
J gene: TRBJ2-2
CDR3 length: 12
CDR3 DNA: TGTGCCAGCGGGAAGGGGACCGGGGAGCTGTTTTTT
CDR3 protein: CASGKGTGELFF

clone size: once
V gene: TRBV29-1
D gene: .
J gene: TRBJ1-2
CDR3 length: 11
CDR3 DNA: TGCAGCGTCTGGGGCTTGTTAGGCTACACCTTC
CDR3 protein: CSVWGLLGYTF

clone size: .
V gene: TRBV28
D gene: .
J gene: TRBJ1-2
CDR3 length: 18
CDR3 DNA: TGTGCCAGCAGTTTAAGGTGGGTCCGGACGACGCAAAACTATGGCTACACCTTC
CDR3 protein: CASSLRWVRTTQNYGYTF

clone size: .
V gene: TRBV7-3
D gene: .
J gene: TRBJ2-3
CDR3 length: 14
CDR3 DNA: TGTGCCAGCAGCCCAACGACGAATACTCGTACGCAGTATTTT
CDR3 protein: CASSPTTNTRTQYF

clone size: .
V gene: TRBV11-3
D gene: TRBD1
J gene: TRBJ1-2
CDR3 length: 18
CDR3 DNA: TGTGCCAGCAGCTTACGTTCCGGACAGGGAAGCCAATTCTATGGCTACACCTTC
CDR3 protein: CASSLRSGQGSQFYGYTF

clone size: few
V gene: TRBV6-5
D gene: TRBD2
J gene: TRBJ2-4
CDR3 length: 15
CDR3 DNA: TGTGCCAGCAGTTTTTCACTAGCGGCCAAAAACATTCAGTACTTC
CDR3 protein: CASSFSLAAKNIQYF

clone size: .
V gene: TRBV7-7
D gene: .
J gene: TRBJ2-5
CDR3 length: 14
CDR3 DNA: TGTGCTAGCAGCTTAGCAGGGTTGGGAGAGACCCAGTACTTC
CDR3 protein: CASSLAGLGETQYF

clone size: few
V gene: TRBV20-1
D gene: .
J gene: TRBJ1-1
CDR3 length: 13
CDR3 DNA: TGCAGTGCTCCCCCCGAGGGGTTGGCTGAAGCTTTCTTT
CDR3 protein: CSAPPEGLAEAFF

clone size: few
V gene: TRBV7-8
D gene: TRBD2
J gene: TRBJ2-3
CDR3 length: 15
CDR3 DNA: TGTGCCAGCAGCTTAAATAGCGGGAGCACAGATACGCAGTATTTT
CDR3 protein: CASSLNSGSTDTQYF

clone size: few
V gene: TRBV29-1
D gene: TRBD1
J gene: TRBJ1-1
CDR3 length: 13
CDR3 DNA: TGCAGCGGCTCCAGGGGGCGCGACACTGAAGCTTTCTTT
CDR3 protein: CSGSRGRDTEAFF

clone size: few
V gene: TRBV25-1
D gene: .
J gene: TRBJ1-2
CDR3 length: 12
CDR3 DNA: TGTGCCAGCAGTCATAATTACTATGGCTACACCTTC
CDR3 protein: CASSHNYYGYTF

clone size: .
V gene: TRBV6-1
D gene: .
J gene: TRBJ1-4
CDR3 length: 17
CDR3 DNA: TGTGCCAGCAGTGAGAGGGCAGGCGGCAGGGCTAATGAAAAACTGTTTTTT
CDR3 protein: CASSERAGGRANEKLFF

clone size: few
V gene: TRBV7-6
D gene: .
J gene: TRBJ1-5
CDR3 length: 13
CDR3 DNA: TGTGCCAGCAGCTTAGGCCGCAATCAGCCCCAGCATTTT
CDR3 protein: CASSLGRNQPQHF

clone size: .
V gene: TRBV10-3
D gene: .
J gene: TRBJ2-5
CDR3 length: 15
CDR3 DNA: TGTGCCATCAGTGAGTCGGGGGGCTCGGTAGAGACCCAGTACTTC
CDR3 protein: CAISESGGSVETQYF

clone size: few
V gene: TRBV2
D gene: .
J gene: TRBJ2-3
CDR3 length: 11
CDR3 DNA: TGTGCCAGCACGGACACAGATACGCAGTATTTT
CDR3 protein: CASTDTDTQYF

clone size: .
V gene: TRBV9
D gene: TRBD2
J gene: TRBJ2-3
CDR3 length: 15
CDR3 DNA: TGTGCCAGCAGCGAGGGGACTAGCGGGTGGGATACGCAGTATTTT
CDR3 protein: CASSEGTSGWDTQYF

clone size: .
V gene: TRBV11-3
D gene: .
J gene: TRBJ2-5
CDR3 length: 14
CDR3 DNA: TGTGCCAGCAGCTCCAGAGGGGGTTTTCTGACCCAGTACTTC
CDR3 protein: CASSSRGGFLTQYF

clone size: once
V gene: TRBV2
D gene: .
J gene: TRBJ2-7
CDR3 length: 14
CDR3 DNA: TGTGCCAGCAGTGGAGCGTCCAGGGCCTACGAGCAGTACTTC
CDR3 protein: CASSGASRAYEQYF

clone size: few
V gene: TRBV28
D gene: .
J gene: TRBJ2-5
CDR3 length: 13
CDR3 DNA: TGTGCCAGCACCCGGGGTCGACAAGAGACCCAGTACTTC
CDR3 protein: CASTRGRQETQYF

clone size: .
V gene: TRBV29-1
D gene: .
J gene: TRBJ1-1
CDR3 length: 13
CDR3 DNA: TGCAGCGCGGGGGCGCGGGGTAACACTGAAGCTTTCTTT
CDR3 protein: CSAGARGNTEAFF

clone size: few
V gene: TRBV9
D gene: .
J gene: TRBJ2-6
CDR3 length: 16
CDR3 DNA: TGTGCCAGCAGCGTACGACAGAGCTCTGGGGCCAACGTCCTGACTTTC
CDR3 protein: CASSVRQSSGANVLTF

clone size: .
V gene: TRBV7-3
D gene: .
J gene: TRBJ2-7
CDR3 length: 13
CDR3 DNA: TGTGCCAGCAGCTTCGGACAATCCTACGAGCAGTACTTC
CDR3 protein: CASSFGQSYEQYF

clone size: .
V gene: TRBV19
D gene: TRBD1
J gene: TRBJ2-5
CDR3 length: 14
CDR3 DNA: TGTGCCAGTAGCCAGGGACAGGGAAGTGGGACCCAGTACTTC
CDR3 protein: CASSQGQGSGTQYF

clone size: .
V gene: TRBV5-1
D gene: .
J gene: TRBJ2-3
CDR3 length: 15
CDR3 DNA: TGCGCCAGCAGCTTGGCAGGGGTCGTCACAGATACGCAGTATTTT
CDR3 protein: CASSLAGVVTDTQYF

clone size: medium-sized
V gene: TRBV20-1
D gene: TRBD1
J gene: TRBJ1-5
CDR3 length: 17
CDR3 DNA: TGCAGTGCATGGAGGGGGACAGGGGGCACGGGCAATCAGCCCCAGCATTTT
CDR3 protein: CSAWRGTGGTGNQPQHF

clone size: .
V gene: TRBV5-8
D gene: .
J gene: TRBJ2-3
CDR3 length: 15
CDR3 DNA: TGTGCCAGCAGTTTAGGGGGGACAGACACAGATACGCAGTATTTT
CDR3 protein: CASSLGGTDTDTQYF

clone size: .
V gene: TRBV4-1
D gene: .
J gene: TRBJ2-3
CDR3 length: 15
CDR3 DNA: TGCGCCAGCAGGTTCCGGGCCGCCCTAATGGATACGCAGTATTTT
CDR3 protein: CASRFRAALMDTQYF